A selection of T cell receptor beta chains follows, all from one sample in a study of blood T cells in healthy people across ages. TCRdb analysed the 5' RACE reads with MiXCR anew, one entry per CDR3 protein. Counted here are roughly 1,700,000 distinct CDR3 sequences, approximately 28% occurring once; the ten biggest clones make up around 7.7%. The sample taken for sequencing was blood. These receptors came from a woman in her thirties in good health. The CDR3 runs from the conserved cysteine through the conserved F or W. The order of the fields is D gene, clone size, J gene, V gene, CDR3 DNA, CDR3 protein. A D gene is named only where the DNA matches it firmly. Only some rows state a clone size, as once, few, many or a class for expanded clones.

d_gene: NA
abundance: NA
j_gene: TRBJ2-7
v_gene: TRBV12-3/TRBV12-4
CDR3nt: TGTGCCAGCACCTCGGGTTGGGGAGAGCAGTACTTC
CDR3aa: CASTSGWGEQYF

d_gene: NA
abundance: NA
j_gene: TRBJ2-1
v_gene: TRBV30
CDR3nt: TGTGCCTGGAAGGCCGGGTCCTACAATGAGCAGTTCTTC
CDR3aa: CAWKAGSYNEQFF

d_gene: TRBD2
abundance: few
j_gene: TRBJ2-3
v_gene: TRBV3-1
CDR3nt: TGTGCCAGCAGCCAAGATCCCAGCGGGGAGAACACAGATACGCAGTATTTT
CDR3aa: CASSQDPSGENTDTQYF

d_gene: TRBD2
abundance: few
j_gene: TRBJ2-7
v_gene: TRBV15
CDR3nt: TGTGCCACCAGCGTTAGCGGGAGGGCTTACGAGCAGTACTTC
CDR3aa: CATSVSGRAYEQYF

d_gene: TRBD2
abundance: many
j_gene: TRBJ2-7
v_gene: TRBV10-2
CDR3nt: TGCGCCAGCATCGGGACTAGCGGGACCTACGAGCAGTACTTC
CDR3aa: CASIGTSGTYEQYF

d_gene: TRBD1
abundance: NA
j_gene: TRBJ2-7
v_gene: TRBV6-2/TRBV6-3
CDR3nt: TGTGCCAGCAGGACGCTCCGGGACAGGGGGTACGAGCAGTACTTC
CDR3aa: CASRTLRDRGYEQYF

d_gene: TRBD1
abundance: few
j_gene: TRBJ1-2
v_gene: TRBV20-1
CDR3nt: TGCAGTGCTAGTCCCCAGGGGGCTTATGGCTACACCTTC
CDR3aa: CSASPQGAYGYTF

d_gene: NA
abundance: few
j_gene: TRBJ1-2
v_gene: TRBV2
CDR3nt: TGTGCCAGCAGGGAACAGGGATTCAGTGGGCATGGCTACACCTTC
CDR3aa: CASREQGFSGHGYTF

d_gene: NA
abundance: NA
j_gene: TRBJ1-5
v_gene: TRBV12-3/TRBV12-4
CDR3nt: TGTGCCAGCAGTTTACAGGGGCCAAGGCGGCCCCAGCATTTT
CDR3aa: CASSLQGPRRPQHF

d_gene: NA
abundance: once
j_gene: TRBJ2-4
v_gene: TRBV6-6
CDR3nt: TGTGCCGGCAGTTACGGTGAAGCCAAAAACATTCAGTACTTC
CDR3aa: CAGSYGEAKNIQYF

d_gene: TRBD2
abundance: few
j_gene: TRBJ2-1
v_gene: TRBV10-3
CDR3nt: TGTGCCATCAAAGGGGAGGGCTCCTACAATGAGCAGTTCTTC
CDR3aa: CAIKGEGSYNEQFF

d_gene: TRBD1
abundance: many
j_gene: TRBJ2-1
v_gene: TRBV24-1
CDR3nt: TGTGCCACCAGTACAGGGGGCTCCTACAATGAGCAGTTCTTC
CDR3aa: CATSTGGSYNEQFF

d_gene: NA
abundance: NA
j_gene: TRBJ2-3
v_gene: TRBV11-1
CDR3nt: TGTGCCAGCAGCTTAAACCCTGCGGGGACAGATACGCAGTATTTT
CDR3aa: CASSLNPAGTDTQYF

d_gene: NA
abundance: few
j_gene: TRBJ2-1
v_gene: TRBV2
CDR3nt: TGTGCCAGCGTCACTAACCTTGGCAATGAGCAGTTCTTC
CDR3aa: CASVTNLGNEQFF

d_gene: TRBD2
abundance: NA
j_gene: TRBJ2-3
v_gene: TRBV10-1
CDR3nt: TGCGCCAGCAGTGCGGGGACTAGCAGGAGTGCGCGTGATACGCAGTATTTT
CDR3aa: CASSAGTSRSARDTQYF

d_gene: TRBD2
abundance: many
j_gene: TRBJ2-5
v_gene: TRBV6-2/TRBV6-3
CDR3nt: TGTGCCAGCAGTCGCCAGGGACTAGCGGCACAAGAGACCCAGTACTTC
CDR3aa: CASSRQGLAAQETQYF

d_gene: NA
abundance: many
j_gene: TRBJ2-5
v_gene: TRBV2
CDR3nt: TGTGCCAGCAGTGGAGGGAGCTACCAGGGGACCCAGTACTTC
CDR3aa: CASSGGSYQGTQYF

d_gene: NA
abundance: few
j_gene: TRBJ1-1
v_gene: TRBV6-1
CDR3nt: TGTGCCAGCAGGTCTCTAGGCACTGAAGCTTTCTTT
CDR3aa: CASRSLGTEAFF

d_gene: TRBD2
abundance: many
j_gene: TRBJ2-5
v_gene: TRBV7-9
CDR3nt: TGTGCCAGCAGCTTAGTGGCTAGCGGGGGCGAAGAGACCCAGTACTTC
CDR3aa: CASSLVASGGEETQYF

d_gene: NA
abundance: NA
j_gene: TRBJ2-7
v_gene: TRBV20-1
CDR3nt: TGCAGTGCTAGAGATAGAGGGGGTCGGCTTGACGAGCAGTACTTC
CDR3aa: CSARDRGGRLDEQYF

d_gene: NA
abundance: many
j_gene: TRBJ2-1
v_gene: TRBV4-1
CDR3nt: TGCGCCAGCAGCCAAGACGGGCGGGCCAATGAGCAGTTCTTC
CDR3aa: CASSQDGRANEQFF

d_gene: TRBD1
abundance: many
j_gene: TRBJ2-7
v_gene: TRBV6-1
CDR3nt: TGTGCCAGCAGCCAAGACAGGGCTTGGGCCTACGAGCAGTACTTC
CDR3aa: CASSQDRAWAYEQYF

d_gene: NA
abundance: many
j_gene: TRBJ2-7
v_gene: TRBV4-3
CDR3nt: TGCGCCAGCAGCCTCCGGCGGAGCGGATCCTACGAGCAGTACTTC
CDR3aa: CASSLRRSGSYEQYF

d_gene: NA
abundance: few
j_gene: TRBJ1-2
v_gene: TRBV4-1
CDR3nt: TGCGCCAGCAGCCCATCAACCCGGGTCTATGGCTACACCTTC
CDR3aa: CASSPSTRVYGYTF

d_gene: TRBD1
abundance: NA
j_gene: TRBJ2-7
v_gene: TRBV20-1
CDR3nt: TGCAGTGCTAGAAGGACAGGGCTCTACGAGCAGTACTTC
CDR3aa: CSARRTGLYEQYF

d_gene: TRBD1
abundance: NA
j_gene: TRBJ2-7
v_gene: TRBV9
CDR3nt: TGTGCCAGCAGCCAATCTTCGACAGGGCGATACGAGCAGTACTTC
CDR3aa: CASSQSSTGRYEQYF

d_gene: TRBD1
abundance: many
j_gene: TRBJ1-6
v_gene: TRBV9
CDR3nt: TGTGCCAGCAGCGTAGCCCGGGACAGCATAAATTCACCCCTCCACTTT
CDR3aa: CASSVARDSINSPLHF

d_gene: NA
abundance: NA
j_gene: TRBJ1-2
v_gene: TRBV6-1
CDR3nt: TGTGCCAGCAGATCCCGGGGACGGGACTTCGGGGACTATGGCTACACCTTC
CDR3aa: CASRSRGRDFGDYGYTF

d_gene: NA
abundance: NA
j_gene: TRBJ2-5
v_gene: TRBV2
CDR3nt: TGTGCCAGCAGTGAAGTGCTAGAGACCCAGTACTTC
CDR3aa: CASSEVLETQYF

d_gene: NA
abundance: few
j_gene: TRBJ1-2
v_gene: TRBV6-5
CDR3nt: TGTGCCAGCAGGTCGGGGGTAAGGGGAGGCTACACCTTC
CDR3aa: CASRSGVRGGYTF

d_gene: TRBD1
abundance: NA
j_gene: TRBJ1-2
v_gene: TRBV6-6
CDR3nt: TGTGCCAGCAGTGATCCCTCCGGGACAGGGAACTATGGCTACACCTTC
CDR3aa: CASSDPSGTGNYGYTF

d_gene: NA
abundance: NA
j_gene: TRBJ2-5
v_gene: TRBV5-1
CDR3nt: TGCGCCAGCAGCGTACAAGAGGCCCAGTACTTC
CDR3aa: CASSVQEAQYF

d_gene: TRBD2
abundance: many
j_gene: TRBJ2-3
v_gene: TRBV20-1
CDR3nt: TGCAGTGCTTCTGAAGAGCGGGAGGGTCCGTATTTT
CDR3aa: CSASEEREGPYF

d_gene: NA
abundance: few
j_gene: TRBJ1-5
v_gene: TRBV27
CDR3nt: TGTGCCAGCAGTATAGACAGGCATGGCAATCAGCCCCAGCATTTT
CDR3aa: CASSIDRHGNQPQHF

d_gene: NA
abundance: many
j_gene: TRBJ2-3
v_gene: TRBV29-1
CDR3nt: TGCAGCGTCTTATCTACATTAGGATTAGGAGATACGCAGTATTTT
CDR3aa: CSVLSTLGLGDTQYF

d_gene: NA
abundance: few
j_gene: TRBJ2-7
v_gene: TRBV25-1
CDR3nt: TGTGCCAGCAGTGGCGACAGTTCCGAGCAGTACTTC
CDR3aa: CASSGDSSEQYF

d_gene: NA
abundance: NA
j_gene: TRBJ2-1
v_gene: TRBV9
CDR3nt: TGTGCCAGCAGCTCACAAGGGGGAGGGCCCATCCATGAGCAGTTCTTC
CDR3aa: CASSSQGGGPIHEQFF

d_gene: NA
abundance: few
j_gene: TRBJ2-1
v_gene: TRBV9
CDR3nt: TGTGCCAGCAGCGCCCAGAGGGGCTACAATGAGCAGTTCTTC
CDR3aa: CASSAQRGYNEQFF